Each of the 6 T cell receptor beta chains below was sequenced from the same sample in a study of shared clonotypes between healthy human individuals. Produced via immunoSEQ multiplex PCR; TCRdb's table is partial and in-frame only. The top ten clones hold approximately 1.8% of a sample with about 730,000 clones, 55% to 80% of them seen once. Sequencing used memory CD4+ T cells sorted from blood. Sample subset: CD45RA-negative fraction. The receptor source for this set is a woman under 40 in good health.

This clone was counted only a few times. This rearrangement joins TRBV7-9 to TRBJ2-7, with 8 nucleotides matching TRBD2. CDR1 and CDR2 from the germline V gene are SEHNR and FQNEAQ (reference sequence). The CDR3 has 12 residues. The trim removed 2 bases at V and 8 bases at J, leaving 2 bases unmatched. The CDR3 is CASSLTSGKQYF. CDR3 DNA sequence: TGTGCCAGCAGCTTAACTAGCGGAAAGCAGTACTTC.

The chain joins TRBV5-8 to TRBJ2-7; D is unclear. V was cut by 4 bases and J by 2 bases, with 7 bases left in between. The length of the CDR3 is 12 residues. Germline assignment: CDR1 SGHTS and CDR2 YDEGEE. In DNA form, the CDR3 reads TGTGCCAGCAGCGGATTCCCCTACGAGCAGTACTTC. Protein sequence: CASSGFPYEQYF.

The chain has TRBV9 and TRBJ2-1, with TRBD1 matching 11 bases. J gave up 4 bases and V 4 bases, and 7 bases lay outside the gene matches. The germline V gene encodes CDR1 SGDLS and CDR2 YYNGEE. This CDR3 contains 16 residues. CDR3 in amino acids: CASSTGTGGSYNEQFF. CDR3 sequence (DNA): TGTGCCAGCAGCACCGGGACAGGGGGGTCTTACAATGAGCAGTTCTTC.

The V gene is TRBV21-1, the J gene TRBJ2-1; TRBD2 is the table's D call, not checked against the DNA. TRBV21-1 is a known pseudogene. This CDR3 spans 15 amino acids. CDR3: CASSRTSGSGDEQFF. In DNA, the CDR3 is TGTGCCAGCAGCCGTACTAGCGGGAGCGGAGATGAGCAGTTCTTC.

This clone has a handful of counts. This sequence may be a read error, since a much larger clone differs from it by one base. The identical CDR3 is also encoded by other nucleotide sequences in the sample. The chain joins TRBV11-2 to TRBJ1-5; D unresolved. V lost 5 bases and J 4 bases, leaving 9 bases between the germline ends. Germline V gene data show CDR1 as SGHAT and CDR2 as FQNNGV. This CDR3 has 13 amino acids. The CDR3 nucleotides are TGTGCCAGCAGCCCGGACGGGAATCAGCCCCAGCATTTT. It is translated as CASSPDGNQPQHF.

This clone has just one count. J is TRBJ1-2 and V is TRBV6-5; D uncertain. The CDR3 has 14 amino acids. Trimming cost V 6 bases and J 4 bases, with 15 bases left between them. Germline lookup yields CDR1 MNHEY and CDR2 SVGAGI. The CDR3 loop is CASRNDGNSYGYTF. The CDR3 region has the DNA TGTGCCAGCAGAAACGATGGGAACTCCTATGGCTACACCTTC.